Sequencing of this T cell receptor (beta chain) was carried out in a study of long-term antiretroviral therapy in people with HIV. Study-level findings and limits: In samples taken after ART, diversity increased but remained below transplant donor control levels. Narrower CDR3 length ranges marked HIV repertoires relative to controls.

Every participant gave one or more pre-ART and two or more post-ART PBMC samples. In each sample, roughly 0.95-10 million cryopreserved PBMC were present before DNA extraction. Sequencing relied on immunoSEQ assay v3.0, run at survey level. The protocol was immunoSEQ multiplex PCR, while the TCRdb copy is restricted to in-frame clones and leaves out a portion. This repertoire shows around 30,000 clones, almost 95% found once; its top ten account for 2.5% to 3.5%. Note on this clone: Its target is not known.

Per germline, CDR1 MNHNS and CDR2 SASEGT. The CDR3 contains 12 residues. Trimming left V 6 bases short and J 1 base short, with 6 bases between. This receptor was taken from a man aged 45-60 years with HIV. The V call is TRBV6-1, the J call TRBJ1-2; no clear D. The sequencing here drew on unsorted PBMCs, taken more than 7.1 years after starting antiretroviral therapy. CDR3 amino acids: CASSDINYGYTF. In DNA form, the CDR3 reads TGTGCCAGCAGCGACATTAACTATGGCTACACCTTC.